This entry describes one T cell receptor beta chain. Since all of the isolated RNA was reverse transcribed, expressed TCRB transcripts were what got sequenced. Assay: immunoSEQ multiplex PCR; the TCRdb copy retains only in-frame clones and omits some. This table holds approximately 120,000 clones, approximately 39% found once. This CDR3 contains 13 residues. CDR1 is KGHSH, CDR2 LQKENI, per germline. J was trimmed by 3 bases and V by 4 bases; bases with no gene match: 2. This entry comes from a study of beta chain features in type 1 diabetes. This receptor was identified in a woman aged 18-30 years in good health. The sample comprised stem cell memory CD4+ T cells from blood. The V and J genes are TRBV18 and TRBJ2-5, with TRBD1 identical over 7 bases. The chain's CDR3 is CASSQGTEETQYF. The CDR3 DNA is TGTGCCAGCTCACAAGGGACAGAAGAGACCCAGTACTTC.